This is a list of T cell receptor beta chains from one sample in a study of CD8+ T cells in alopecia areata. Sequencing used immunoSEQ multiplex PCR; TCRdb keeps in-frame clones, though not all of them. The profile covers around 65,000 clones, with around 49% appearing a single time and roughly 17% taken by the ten largest. Specimen: CD8+ T cells sorted from blood, collected at week 0. The source of these receptors is a human donor with alopecia areata. CDR3s include the opening cysteine and the closing phenylalanine or tryptophan. A D gene is named only where the DNA matches it firmly. The listing skips clone size in some rows; elsewhere it reads once, few, many or a size class.

v_gene	d_gene	j_gene	abundance	CDR3nt	CDR3aa
TRBV10-2	TRBD2	TRBJ2-1	few	TGCGCCATGCGGGGGGAAGACAATGAGCAGTTCTTC	CAMRGEDNEQFF
TRBV30	NA	TRBJ2-7	NA	TGTGCCTGGATATCCCAGAAGACCTCCTACGAGCAGTACTTC	CAWISQKTSYEQYF
TRBV6-1	TRBD1	TRBJ2-7	NA	TGTGCCTGCCGGGACAGGCTTTACGAGCAGTACTTC	CACRDRLYEQYF
TRBV9	TRBD2	TRBJ2-2	few	TGTGCCAGCAGCACTAGCGGTACGAACACCGGGGAGCTGTTTTTT	CASSTSGTNTGELFF
TRBV11-2	NA	TRBJ2-5	NA	TGTGCCAGCAGCACTAGGGAGACCCAGTACTTC	CASSTRETQYF
TRBV7-9	NA	TRBJ2-2	NA	TGTGCTCCCGGGACTCTAACCACCGGGGAGCTGTTTTTT	CAPGTLTTGELFF
TRBV13	TRBD1	TRBJ2-1	few	TGTGCCAGCAGCCCCCGGGACAGGGGTCTTATTGAGCAGTTCTTC	CASSPRDRGLIEQFF
TRBV30	TRBD1	TRBJ2-2	few	TGTGCCTGGAGTGACGGGACAGGGGGGGTCGCCGGGGAGCTGTTTTTT	CAWSDGTGGVAGELFF
TRBV29-1	NA	TRBJ1-2	few	TGCAGCGCCCTGAACTGGGGGGGCGAGCACTATGGCTACACCTTC	CSALNWGGEHYGYTF
TRBV28	NA	TRBJ2-1	NA	TGTGCCAGCAGTCTACTCTCGTCCATCAGTGAGCAGTTCTTC	CASSLLSSISEQFF
TRBV6-6	NA	TRBJ1-5	NA	TGTGCCAGCAGTCGACAGGGCAATCAGCCCCAGCATTTT	CASSRQGNQPQHF
TRBV29-1	NA	TRBJ1-3	NA	TGCAGCGCCCGGAAGTGGTCTGGAAACACCATATATTTT	CSARKWSGNTIYF
TRBV7-9	TRBD2	TRBJ2-7	NA	TGTGCCAGCAGCCGGCCGGCTAGCGGGAACTACGAGCAGTACTTC	CASSRPASGNYEQYF
TRBV29-1	NA	TRBJ2-1	few	TGCAGCGTGCCCCTCCGTTCAGATGAGCAGTTCTTC	CSVPLRSDEQFF
TRBV6-5	NA	TRBJ2-3	NA	TGTGCCAGCGTATGGGGGGCAGATACGCAGTATTTT	CASVWGADTQYF
TRBV9	NA	TRBJ2-1	NA	TGTGCCAGCAGCGTCTCCGGGACGGGCTACAATGAGCAGTTCTTC	CASSVSGTGYNEQFF
TRBV2	NA	TRBJ2-1	NA	TGTGCCAGCACTAGGAAAGACGGTTCCTACAATGAGCAGTTCTTC	CASTRKDGSYNEQFF
TRBV19	NA	TRBJ2-1	NA	TGTGCCAGTAGTTTTGGGGGTTACAATGAGCAGTTCTTC	CASSFGGYNEQFF
TRBV4-1	TRBD1	TRBJ1-2	NA	TGCGCCAGCAGCCAACCCCTACAGGGGGAAGCTAACTATGGCTACACCTTC	CASSQPLQGEANYGYTF
TRBV5-1	NA	TRBJ2-7	NA	TGCGCCAGCAGCTTGGGCAGCTCCTACGAGCAGTACTTC	CASSLGSSYEQYF
TRBV30	TRBD1	TRBJ1-2	once	TGTGCCTGGTCGGACAGGGGTCCCTATGGCTACACCTTC	CAWSDRGPYGYTF
TRBV5-4	NA	TRBJ1-2	NA	TGTGCCAGCAGCCTTGTGACTGGTAATGGCTACACCTTC	CASSLVTGNGYTF
TRBV29-1	TRBD1	TRBJ1-2	NA	TGCAGCGCCGAATACAGGGGGAAATTCCATGGCTACACCTTC	CSAEYRGKFHGYTF
TRBV5-1	TRBD2	TRBJ2-3	few	TGCGCCAGCAGCTCCTCGACTAGCGCTTACGGCACAGATACGCAGTATTTT	CASSSSTSAYGTDTQYF
TRBV5-1	TRBD2	TRBJ2-1	once	TGCGCCAGCAGCTTGGAGCGGGAGAGGATCGATGAGCAGTTCTTC	CASSLERERIDEQFF
TRBV19	NA	TRBJ1-1	many	TGTGCCAGTAGGATATCGACGGACACTGAAGCTTTCTTT	CASRISTDTEAFF
TRBV29-1	NA	TRBJ2-5	few	TGCAGCGTTGAAGGTCTTGACAGGTCGGGTGAGACCCAGTACTTC	CSVEGLDRSGETQYF
TRBV10-3	NA	TRBJ1-1	NA	TGTGCCACCTCCCCGACTCGGGACGACTTGGGGGCTTTCTTT	CATSPTRDDLGAFF
TRBV9	NA	TRBJ2-6	NA	TGTGCCAGCACCGACAGTTCAATAGGGGCCAACGTCCTGACTTTC	CASTDSSIGANVLTF
TRBV9	NA	TRBJ2-7	NA	TGTGCCAGCAGCGTTTATGAGGGAAGCTCCTACGAGCAGTACTTC	CASSVYEGSSYEQYF
TRBV7-2	NA	TRBJ2-4	few	TGTGCCAGCAGCCCGAGGGAGAACATTCAGTACTTC	CASSPRENIQYF
TRBV7-8	TRBD1	TRBJ2-5	NA	TGTGCCAGCGTTCTCCGGAGGGGACAGGGGAGAGAGACCCAGTACTTC	CASVLRRGQGRETQYF
TRBV27	NA	TRBJ2-5	NA	TGTGCCAGCGGGAGCCCCCGGGAGACCCAGTACTTC	CASGSPRETQYF
TRBV29-1	NA	TRBJ2-1	NA	TGCAGCGTGCCTCTGTACCACAATGAGCAGTTCTTC	CSVPLYHNEQFF
TRBV30	NA	TRBJ1-1	few	TGTGCCTGGACTCAAAAGGGTGACACTGAAGCTTTCTTT	CAWTQKGDTEAFF
TRBV4-1	TRBD1	TRBJ1-4	few	TGCGCCAGCAGCCATCCGGGACAGAGTAATGAAAAACTGTTTTTT	CASSHPGQSNEKLFF
TRBV7-2	TRBD1	TRBJ2-1	NA	TGTGCCAGCAGCTACCGAACGACAGGGGGCCATGAGCAGTTCTTC	CASSYRTTGGHEQFF
TRBV5-8	TRBD2	TRBJ2-5	few	TGTGCCAGCAGCTCCTCTAGCGGGAGTTGGGAGACCCAGTACTTC	CASSSSSGSWETQYF
TRBV15	NA	TRBJ1-5	many	TGTGCCACCAGCGAAGGTTATGGGACCACCTCTCAGCCCCAGCATTTT	CATSEGYGTTSQPQHF
TRBV19	NA	TRBJ1-5	NA	TGTGCCAGTAGTATAGTGGAGGACCCCGAGAGGCCCCAGCATTTT	CASSIVEDPERPQHF
TRBV27	NA	TRBJ2-5	NA	TGTGCCAGCAGTTCGGGAGACTCCAGACTAGAGACCCAGTACTTC	CASSSGDSRLETQYF
TRBV29-1	TRBD2	TRBJ2-7	NA	TGCAGCGTTGAAGTGCCTAGCGGGACGACCGCCCTTTACTACGAGCAGTACTTC	CSVEVPSGTTALYYEQYF
TRBV12-5	NA	TRBJ1-2	NA	TGTGCTAGTGGTTTGGTACCTCTGGAGGGCTACACCTTC	CASGLVPLEGYTF
TRBV19	TRBD2	TRBJ2-1	few	TGTGCCAGTAGTATAATCGCCCTAGCGGGAGGGCGCAATGAGCAGTTCTTC	CASSIIALAGGRNEQFF
TRBV11-1	TRBD1	TRBJ2-2	few	TGTGCCAGCAGCTCCCGGGACAGACACACCGGGGAGCTGTTTTTT	CASSSRDRHTGELFF
TRBV7-9	NA	TRBJ2-5	NA	TGTGCCAGCAGCTTACAGGGGTCCCAAGAGACCCAGTACTTC	CASSLQGSQETQYF
TRBV29-1	NA	TRBJ2-7	few	TGCAGCGTTGAAGTTGACGAAGAGCAGTACTTC	CSVEVDEEQYF
TRBV4-1	TRBD2	TRBJ2-3	NA	TGCGCCAGCAGCCAAGGGCTAGCGGGAGACACAGATACGCAGTATTTT	CASSQGLAGDTDTQYF
TRBV4-1	NA	TRBJ1-5	NA	TGCGCCAGCAGCCAAGATAGCAATCAGCCCCAGCATTTT	CASSQDSNQPQHF
TRBV5-1	NA	TRBJ2-3	few	TGCGCCAGCAGCTTAGCCGGACCGCGAGTGATCACAGATACGCAGTATTTT	CASSLAGPRVITDTQYF
TRBV27	NA	TRBJ2-7	NA	TGTGCCAGCAGTTTATTAGCTAGAAGCGAGCAGTACTTC	CASSLLARSEQYF
TRBV29-1	NA	TRBJ2-5	NA	TGCAGCGTTGCTGACACGTCCGGAGGGCAGTACTTC	CSVADTSGGQYF
TRBV25-1	NA	TRBJ2-1	NA	TGTGCCAGCAGTGAATGGGGTAGGGAGAGTGAGCAGTTCTTC	CASSEWGRESEQFF